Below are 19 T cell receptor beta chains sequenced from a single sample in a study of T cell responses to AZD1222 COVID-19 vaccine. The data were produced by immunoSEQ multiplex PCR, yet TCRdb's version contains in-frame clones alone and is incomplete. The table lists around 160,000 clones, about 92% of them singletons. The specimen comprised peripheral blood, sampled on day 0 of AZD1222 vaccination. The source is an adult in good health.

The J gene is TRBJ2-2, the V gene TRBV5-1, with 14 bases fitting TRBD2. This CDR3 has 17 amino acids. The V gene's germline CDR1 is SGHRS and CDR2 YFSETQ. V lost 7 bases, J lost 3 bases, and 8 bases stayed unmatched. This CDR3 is CASGRTSGGPYTGELFF. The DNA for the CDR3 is TGCGCCAGCGGCAGGACTAGCGGGGGGCCCTACACCGGGGAGCTGTTTTTT.

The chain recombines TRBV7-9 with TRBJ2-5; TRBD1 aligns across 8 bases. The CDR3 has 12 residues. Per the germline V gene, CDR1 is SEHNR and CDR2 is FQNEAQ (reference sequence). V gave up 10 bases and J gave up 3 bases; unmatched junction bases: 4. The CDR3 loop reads CAIQTGEETQYF. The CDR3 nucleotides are TGTGCCATACAGACAGGGGAAGAGACCCAGTACTTC.

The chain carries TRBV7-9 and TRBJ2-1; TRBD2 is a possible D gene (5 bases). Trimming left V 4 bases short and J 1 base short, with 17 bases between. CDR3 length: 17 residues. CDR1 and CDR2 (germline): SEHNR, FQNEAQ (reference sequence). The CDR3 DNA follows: TGTGCCAGCAGCTCCCTCCAGAGCGGAATTTCCTACAATGAGCAGTTCTTC. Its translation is CASSSLQSGISYNEQFF.

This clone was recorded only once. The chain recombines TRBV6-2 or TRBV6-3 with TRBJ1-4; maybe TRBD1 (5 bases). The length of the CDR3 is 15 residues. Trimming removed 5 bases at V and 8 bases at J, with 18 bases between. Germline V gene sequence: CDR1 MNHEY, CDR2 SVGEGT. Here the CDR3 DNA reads TGTGCCAGCAGTCGAAGGACATCTGGGGACGAAAAACTGTTTTTT. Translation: CASSRRTSGDEKLFF.

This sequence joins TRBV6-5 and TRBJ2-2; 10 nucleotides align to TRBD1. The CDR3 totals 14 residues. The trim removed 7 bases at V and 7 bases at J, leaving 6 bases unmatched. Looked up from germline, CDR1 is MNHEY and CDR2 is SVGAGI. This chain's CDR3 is CASNRDRGIGELFF. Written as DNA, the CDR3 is TGTGCCAGCAACCGGGACAGGGGAATCGGGGAGCTGTTTTTT.

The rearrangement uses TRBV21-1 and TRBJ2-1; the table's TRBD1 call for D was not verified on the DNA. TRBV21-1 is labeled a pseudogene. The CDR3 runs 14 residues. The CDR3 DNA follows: TGTGCCAGCAGGGCCCCTGTGACCTACAATGAGCAGTTCTTC. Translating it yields CASRAPVTYNEQFF.

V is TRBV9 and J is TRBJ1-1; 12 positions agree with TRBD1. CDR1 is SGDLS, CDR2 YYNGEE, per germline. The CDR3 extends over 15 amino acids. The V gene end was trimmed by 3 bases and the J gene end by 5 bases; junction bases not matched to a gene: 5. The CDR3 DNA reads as TGTGCCAGCAGCGGATGGGACAGGGGGCAGACTGAAGCTTTCTTT. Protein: CASSGWDRGQTEAFF.

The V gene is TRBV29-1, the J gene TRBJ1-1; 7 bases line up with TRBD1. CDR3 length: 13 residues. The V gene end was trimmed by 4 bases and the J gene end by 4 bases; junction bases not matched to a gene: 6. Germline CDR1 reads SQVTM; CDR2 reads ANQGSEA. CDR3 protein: CSVVDRVSTEAFF. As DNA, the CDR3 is TGCAGCGTTGTCGACAGGGTATCCACTGAAGCTTTCTTT.

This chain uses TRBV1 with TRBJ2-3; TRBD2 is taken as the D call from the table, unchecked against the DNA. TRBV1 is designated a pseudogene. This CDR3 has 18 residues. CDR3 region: CTSSQDPEAGGCGDTQYF. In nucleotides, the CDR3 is TGCACCAGCAGCCAAGATCCAGAAGCGGGGGGTTGTGGAGATACGCAGTATTTT.

The DNA for the CDR3 is TGTGCCAGCAGCTTAGGCAGGGGTCACCCTAGCTCCTACAATGAGCAGTTCTTC. The encoded protein is CASSLGRGHPSSYNEQFF. V gene TRBV5-8 combines with J gene TRBJ2-1, with D perhaps TRBD1 (6 bases). The CDR3 is 18 amino acids. The V gene lost 2 bases and the J gene lost 0 bases, with 18 bases spanning the gap. CDR1 and CDR2 (germline): SGHTS, YDEGEE.

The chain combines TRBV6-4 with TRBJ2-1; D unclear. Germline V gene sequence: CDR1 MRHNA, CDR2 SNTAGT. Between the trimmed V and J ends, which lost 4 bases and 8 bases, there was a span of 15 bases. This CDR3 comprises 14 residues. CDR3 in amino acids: CASSVNPGIHEQFF. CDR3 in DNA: TGTGCCAGCAGTGTCAATCCTGGGATTCATGAGCAGTTCTTC.

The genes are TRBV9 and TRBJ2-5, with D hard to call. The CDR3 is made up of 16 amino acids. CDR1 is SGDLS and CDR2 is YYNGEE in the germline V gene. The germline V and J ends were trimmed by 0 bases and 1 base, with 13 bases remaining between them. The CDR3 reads CASSVAPDSLQETQYF. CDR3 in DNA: TGTGCCAGCAGCGTAGCTCCAGACTCACTCCAAGAGACCCAGTACTTC.

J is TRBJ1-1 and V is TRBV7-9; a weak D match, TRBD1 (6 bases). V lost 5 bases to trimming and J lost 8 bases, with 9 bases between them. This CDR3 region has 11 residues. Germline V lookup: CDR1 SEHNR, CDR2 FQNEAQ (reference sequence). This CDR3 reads CASSPGAEAFF. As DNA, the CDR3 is TGTGCCAGCAGCCCGGGGGCGGAAGCTTTCTTT.

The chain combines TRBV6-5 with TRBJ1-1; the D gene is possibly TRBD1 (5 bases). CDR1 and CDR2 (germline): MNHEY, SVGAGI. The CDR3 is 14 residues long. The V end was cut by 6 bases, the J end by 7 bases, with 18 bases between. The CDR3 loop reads CASRPPQGRIEAFF. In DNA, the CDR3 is TGTGCCAGCAGACCCCCCCAGGGAAGGATTGAAGCTTTCTTT.

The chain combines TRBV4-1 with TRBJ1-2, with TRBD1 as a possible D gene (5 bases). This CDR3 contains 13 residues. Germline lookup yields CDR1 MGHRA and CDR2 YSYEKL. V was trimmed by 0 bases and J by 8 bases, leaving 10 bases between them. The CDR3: CASSQERGGGYTF. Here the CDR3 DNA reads TGCGCCAGCAGCCAAGAAAGGGGCGGGGGCTACACCTTC.

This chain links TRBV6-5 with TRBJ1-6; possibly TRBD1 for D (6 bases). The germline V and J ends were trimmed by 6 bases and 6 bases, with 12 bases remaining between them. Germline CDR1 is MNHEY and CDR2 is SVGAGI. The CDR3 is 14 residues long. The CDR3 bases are TGTGCCAGCAGGCGGACAGCTAGTAATTCACCCCTCCACTTT. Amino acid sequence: CASRRTASNSPLHF.

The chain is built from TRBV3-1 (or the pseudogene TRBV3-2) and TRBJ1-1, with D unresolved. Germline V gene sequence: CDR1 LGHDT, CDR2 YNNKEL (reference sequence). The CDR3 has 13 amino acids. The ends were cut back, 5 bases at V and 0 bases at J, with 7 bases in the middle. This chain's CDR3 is CASSVQLNTEAFF. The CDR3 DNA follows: TGTGCCAGCAGCGTTCAGTTGAACACTGAAGCTTTCTTT.

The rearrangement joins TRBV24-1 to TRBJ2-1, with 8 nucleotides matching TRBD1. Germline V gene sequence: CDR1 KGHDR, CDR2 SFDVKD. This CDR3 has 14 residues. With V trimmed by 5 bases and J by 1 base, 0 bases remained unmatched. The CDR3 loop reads CATSGQGSYNEQFF. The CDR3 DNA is TGTGCCACCAGTGGACAGGGGTCCTACAATGAGCAGTTCTTC.

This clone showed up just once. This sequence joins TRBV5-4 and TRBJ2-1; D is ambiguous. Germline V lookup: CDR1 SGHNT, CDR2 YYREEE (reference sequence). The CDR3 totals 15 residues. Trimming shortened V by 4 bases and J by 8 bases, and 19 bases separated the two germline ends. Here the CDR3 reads CASSIDPLSGDEQFF. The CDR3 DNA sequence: TGTGCCAGCAGCATCGACCCCCTTAGTGGCGATGAGCAGTTCTTC.